The next 4 T cell receptor beta chains were all read from a single sample in a study of OX40 agonist ivuxolimab in advanced cancers. Assay: immunoSEQ multiplex PCR; the TCRdb copy retains only in-frame clones and omits some. The sample yields 65,000 to 70,000 clones, around 89% seen once. This sample comprised CD4+ or CD8+ T cells sorted from blood, obtained in a trial of the OX40 agonist ivuxolimab. The receptors here all came from an adult with an advanced solid tumor such as melanoma, head and neck, liver or kidney cancer.

This clone was recorded only once. The chain links TRBV11-3 to TRBJ2-1; a weak D match, TRBD1 (5 bases). Per germline, CDR1 SGHNT and CDR2 YENEEA. Deletions cut 1 base from V and 5 bases from J, with 18 bases between. The CDR3 runs 17 residues. This chain's CDR3 is CASSLVGQGWANNEQFF. CDR3 in DNA: TGTGCCAGCAGCTTAGTTGGGCAGGGATGGGCCAACAATGAGCAGTTCTTC.

This sequence joins TRBV11-2 and TRBJ2-7; tentatively, D is TRBD1 (6 bases). V was shortened by 4 bases and J by 6 bases, with 13 bases between the two germline ends. This CDR3 has 13 amino acids. CDR1 SGHAT and CDR2 FQNNGV come from the germline V gene. The CDR3 spells CASSSTTGSEQYF. In DNA, the CDR3 is TGTGCCAGCAGCTCTACAACAGGGTCCGAGCAGTACTTC.

This clone showed up just a few times. V and J are TRBV27 and TRBJ1-5, with unresolved D. The V and J ends lost 2 bases and 4 bases respectively, with 6 bases between them. The CDR3 is 13 residues long. From germline, CDR1 is MNHEY and CDR2 SMNVEV (reference sequence). Written as DNA, the CDR3 is TGTGCCAGCAGTTTAGCCTATAATCAGCCCCAGCATTTT. Its translation: CASSLAYNQPQHF.

The V call is TRBV7-2, the J call TRBJ1-1; D possibly corresponds to TRBD1 (6 bases). Germline V lookup: CDR1 SGHTA, CDR2 FQGNSA. The CDR3 length is 18 residues. Between the trimmed V and J ends, which lost 0 bases and 0 bases, there was a span of 17 bases. Written as DNA, the CDR3 is TGTGCCAGCAGCTTAGCGGCAGTTTGGACAGCCATGAACACTGAAGCTTTCTTT. Protein: CASSLAAVWTAMNTEAFF.